This T cell receptor beta chain was identified in a study of beta chain features in type 1 diabetes. There are 11 residues in the CDR3. V dropped 1 base and J dropped 6 bases, with 1 base sitting between them. CDR1 MNHEY and CDR2 SMNVEV come from the germline V gene (reference sequence). Sequenced material consisted of expressed TCRB transcripts (all of the isolated RNA was reverse transcribed). Method: immunoSEQ multiplex PCR; TCRdb's copy keeps in-frame clones and lacks some. This table holds about 930,000 clones, roughly 15% found once. Study observations and caveats: The cDNA sequencing approach could over-represent high-TCR-expressing cells. TCRB CDR3s were moderately but significantly shorter in Type 1 diabetes patients in all four CD4+ subsets.

Notes on this clone: Antigen specificity is unknown. This may stem from a read error, because a much larger clone lies one nucleotide away. Other DNA sequences in the same sample also yield this CDR3.

Sequencing input: naive CD4+ T cells from blood. The clonotype was recovered from a woman aged 18-29 years in good health. The J gene is TRBJ2-1, the V gene TRBV27; D uncertain. CDR3 nucleotides: TGTGCCAGCAGTTTATTCAATGAGCAGTTCTTC. Protein: CASSLFNEQFF.